The 21 T cell receptor beta chains below were found in one sample sequenced in a study of beta chain features in type 1 diabetes. Their antigens remain unidentified. Study results and caveats: Shorter TCRB CDR3s, moderately but significantly so, were found in Type 1 diabetes patients in all four CD4+ subsets.

Every bit of the isolated RNA underwent reverse transcription, so sequencing read expressed TCRB transcripts. This table comes from immunoSEQ multiplex PCR, and its TCRdb copy is limited to in-frame clones, with some not included. The sample records more than 300,000 clones, 9.3% being singletons. Sequenced: central memory CD4+ T cells from blood. These receptor sequences come from a young man with type 1 diabetes.

This clone has a handful of counts. The chain joins TRBV23-1 to TRBJ2-3; D possibly matches TRBD1 or TRBD2 (5 bases each). TRBV23-1 is recorded as an ORF, its role being uncertain. This CDR3 is built from 16 residues. Trimming removed 6 bases from V and 4 bases from J, with 20 bases in between. The CDR3 sequence is CASRPYETVGADTQYF. The CDR3 DNA follows: TGCGCCAGCAGACCATATGAGACAGTCGGGGCAGATACGCAGTATTTT.

The chain combines TRBV2 with TRBJ1-1; TRBD1 aligns across 7 bases. Germline lookup yields CDR1 SNHLY and CDR2 FYNNEI. V was clipped by 8 bases and J by 10 bases; unmatched bases: 13. The CDR3 has 13 amino acids. The CDR3 is CASLQGSGNRAFF. The DNA of the CDR3 is TGTGCCAGCCTACAGGGGTCCGGTAACAGAGCTTTCTTT.

The chain carries TRBV7-2 and TRBJ1-1; D is ambiguous. Germline CDR1 reads SGHTA; CDR2 reads FQGNSA. The CDR3 contains 14 residues. V dropped 5 bases and J dropped 0 bases, with 10 bases sitting between them. The CDR3 sequence: CASSTWTVNTEAFF. CDR3 DNA: TGTGCCAGCAGCACATGGACGGTGAACACTGAAGCTTTCTTT.

This clone was recorded many times. The rearrangement links TRBV18 to TRBJ1-1; D ambiguous. With 3 bases removed from V and 1 base from J, the gap between germline ends came to 12 bases. Germline V gives CDR1 KGHSH, CDR2 LQKENI. The CDR3 extends over 15 amino acids. This CDR3 is CASSPSSVENTEAFF. CDR3 in DNA: TGTGCCAGCTCACCCTCATCGGTGGAGAACACTGAAGCTTTCTTT. Full variable domain (missing parts from reference TRBV18 and TRBJ1-1): NAGVMQNPRHLVRRRGQEARLRCSPMKGHSHVYWYRQLPEEGLKFMVYLQKENIIDESGMPKERFSAEFPKEGPSILRIQQVVRGDSAAYFCASSPSSVENTEAFFGQGTRLTVV.

The genes are TRBV28 and TRBJ2-7, with D unclear. Germline V lookup: CDR1 MDHEN, CDR2 SYDVKM. The CDR3 spans 12 residues. V lost 6 bases to trimming and J lost 3 bases, with 9 bases between them. In DNA, the CDR3 is TGTGCCAGCAGCTCCAATGGCTACGAGCAGTACTTC. Translating it yields CASSSNGYEQYF. The complete variable domain, with remaining parts taken from reference TRBV28 and TRBJ2-7, reads DVKVTQSSRYLVKRTGEKVFLECVQDMDHENMFWYRQDPGLGLRLIYFSYDVKMKEKGDIPEGYSVSREKKERFSLILESASTNQTSMYLCASSSNGYEQYFGPGTRLTVT.

The chain recombines TRBV4-3 with TRBJ2-2; 9 bases are a match to TRBD1. Germline values: CDR1 LGHNA, CDR2 YSLEER. The junction had 1 base not matched to a gene; V was cut back by 1 base and J by 1 base. The CDR3 totals 16 residues. The CDR3 here is CASSQGDRVNTGELFF. CDR3 nucleotides: TGCGCCAGCAGCCAAGGGGACAGGGTGAACACCGGGGAGCTGTTTTTT.

The rearrangement links TRBV6-5 to TRBJ1-6, with D perhaps matching TRBD1 (5 bases). Germline CDR1 and CDR2: MNHEY and SVGAGI. The CDR3 sequence is 13 residues long. Trimming removed 4 bases from V and 6 bases from J, with 7 bases in between. CDR3 coding DNA: TGTGCCAGCAGTTTACAGGTTAATTCACCCCTCCACTTT. This sequence encodes CASSLQVNSPLHF.

The CDR3 DNA follows: TGTGCCAGCAGTGAAGGAACGGATGGGTATGAGCAGTTCTTC. This encodes CASSEGTDGYEQFF. The chain combines TRBV2 with TRBJ2-1; D remains ambiguous. CDR3 length: 14 residues. Between the trimmed V and J ends, which lost 1 base and 8 bases, there was a span of 12 bases. Germline V gives CDR1 SNHLY, CDR2 FYNNEI.

The rearrangement joins TRBV18 to TRBJ2-5, with 10 positions matching TRBD1. The CDR3 covers 16 residues. CDR1 is KGHSH and CDR2 is LQKENI in the germline V gene. V dropped 3 bases and J dropped 1; count of bases not matched to a gene: 5. The CDR3 DNA is TGTGCCAGCTCACCTGGGCGGACAGGGGGCCAAGAGACCCAGTACTTC. Encoded protein: CASSPGRTGGQETQYF.

This clone has more than one count but fewer than ten. This chain links TRBV7-9 with TRBJ2-2; the D is unclear. Trimming pared 5 bases from V and 5 bases from J, leaving 9 bases between. The CDR3 extends over 13 amino acids. Germline lookup yields CDR1 SEHNR and CDR2 FQNEAQ (reference sequence). The CDR3 region is CASSRTGTGELFF. DNA of the CDR3: TGTGCCAGCAGCCGTACTGGGACCGGGGAGCTGTTTTTT.

V and J are TRBV4-3 and TRBJ2-3, with 8 bases fitting TRBD2. V was clipped by 0 bases and J by 4 bases; unmatched bases: 3. The CDR3 contains 15 residues. Per the germline V gene, CDR1 is LGHNA and CDR2 is YSLEER. CDR3: CASSQEGLAADTQYF. In DNA form, the CDR3 reads TGCGCCAGCAGCCAAGAAGGACTAGCAGCAGATACGCAGTATTTT.

This clone was found a few times. The chain joins TRBV7-2 to TRBJ2-2; either TRBD1 or TRBD2 may supply D (5 bases each). Trimming left V 8 bases short and J 1 base short, with 23 bases between. The CDR3 extends over 18 amino acids. Germline V gives CDR1 SGHTA, CDR2 FQGNSA. CDR3 protein: CASGTHVFGAGNTGELFF. Written as DNA, the CDR3 is TGTGCCAGCGGCACACACGTCTTCGGGGCCGGGAACACCGGGGAGCTGTTTTTT.

This chain joins TRBV29-1 and TRBJ2-7; perhaps TRBD1 as D (6 bases). Germline CDR1 is SQVTM and CDR2 is ANQGSEA. The V gene lost 6 bases and the J gene lost 4 bases, with 13 bases spanning the gap. This CDR3 contains 12 residues. CDR3 nucleotides: TGCAGCGTCCCTGGACAGCAATACGAGCAGTACTTC. Translated, it gives CSVPGQQYEQYF.

This clone was recorded a few times. The chain is built from TRBV11-2 and TRBJ1-4, with unresolved D. V gave up 0 bases and J gave up 13 bases, with 12 bases separating them. The CDR3 runs to 13 residues. CDR1 and CDR2 (germline): SGHAT, FQNNGV. CDR3 nucleotide sequence: TGTGCCAGCAGCTTAGATCTAAAGTTTAGACTGTTTTTT. Translated, it gives CASSLDLKFRLFF.

The J gene is TRBJ2-1, the V gene TRBV29-1; D uncertain. CDR3 length: 11 residues. The germline V and J ends were trimmed by 4 bases and 5 bases, with 6 bases remaining between them. Germline V gives CDR1 SQVTM, CDR2 ANQGSEA. The chain's CDR3 is CSVGPDNEQFF. In DNA form, the CDR3 reads TGCAGCGTTGGTCCCGACAATGAGCAGTTCTTC.

Here the CDR3 DNA reads TGTGCCATCAGGAGCGGGAGCTCCTACAATGAGCAGTTCTTC. Its protein is CAIRSGSSYNEQFF. The gene calls are TRBV10-3 and TRBJ2-1; 8 nucleotides match TRBD2. Germline CDR1 reads ENHRY; CDR2 reads SYGVKD. The CDR3 has 14 amino acids. Losses at the gene ends were 6 bases for V and 0 bases for J; bases not matched to a gene: 1.

The gene calls are TRBV29-1 and TRBJ2-5; D is perhaps TRBD1 (5 bases). Trimming removed 7 bases at V and 1 base at J, with 7 bases between. Germline V gene sequence: CDR1 SQVTM, CDR2 ANQGSEA. The CDR3 is 11 residues long. The CDR3 loop reads CSGQGQETQYF. The CDR3, as DNA: TGCAGCGGCCAGGGCCAAGAGACCCAGTACTTC. The variable domain in full, completed from reference TRBV29-1 and TRBJ2-5, reads SAVISQKPSRDICQRGTSLTIQCQVDSQVTMMFWYRQQPGQSLTLIATANQGSEATYESGFVIDKFPISRPNLTFSTLTVSNMSPEDSSIYLCSGQGQETQYFGPGTRLLVL.

This clone turned up a few times. The chain is built from TRBV4-3 and TRBJ2-2; TRBD2 agrees at 7 bases. The V gene's germline CDR1 is LGHNA and CDR2 YSLEER. Losses at the gene ends were 0 bases for V and 1 base for J; bases not matched to a gene: 2. This CDR3 is 16 amino acids long. The CDR3, as DNA: TGCGCCAGCAGCCAAGAGGGAGGGATGAACACCGGGGAGCTGTTTTTT. This gives the protein CASSQEGGMNTGELFF.

The table lists this clone with a few counts. The V call is TRBV5-6, the J call TRBJ1-2, with 7 positions matching TRBD1. This CDR3 spans 13 amino acids. Germline V CDR1 and CDR2: SGHDT, YYEEEE. Trimming cost V 4 bases and J 8 bases; bases outside gene matches: 8. The CDR3 DNA reads TGTGCCAGCAGCAAGACAGGGCTTGGGGGCTACACCTTC. This encodes CASSKTGLGGYTF.

This chain connects TRBV7-2 to TRBJ2-3; 7 bases agree with TRBD2. This CDR3 is built from 14 residues. Germline V gives CDR1 SGHTA, CDR2 FQGNSA. V gave up 0 bases and J gave up 4 bases; unmatched junction bases: 1. DNA for the CDR3: TGTGCCAGCAGCTTAGCGGGACTATCAGATACGCAGTATTTT. Amino acid sequence: CASSLAGLSDTQYF.

This clone showed up just a few times. This chain connects TRBV19 to TRBJ1-5; possible D gene TRBD1, 5 bases. This CDR3 has 14 amino acids. Germline CDR1 and CDR2: LNHDA and SQIVND (reference sequence). The V and J ends lost 0 bases and 6 bases respectively, with 9 bases between them. The CDR3 region has the DNA TGTGCCAGTAGTATAGAGGAAGGGGCTCAGCCCCAGCATTTT. This sequence encodes CASSIEEGAQPQHF.